This TCR beta chain was recovered during a study of blood T cell repertoires in COVID-19. Measured with immunoSEQ multiplex PCR; TCRdb has only the in-frame clones, and not every one. The sample lists hundreds of thousands of clones, approximately 84% seen once, with 11% in the top ten. Sequenced sample: peripheral blood. This receptor was obtained from a man aged 45-60 years with COVID-19, enrolled during active disease.

This chain's CDR3 is CASSGQGLAGGYEQYF. CDR3 coding DNA: TGTGCCAGCAGTGGCCAGGGACTAGCGGGAGGATACGAGCAGTACTTC. This chain joins TRBV25-1 and TRBJ2-7; TRBD2 matches 15 bases. The junction had 5 bases not matched to a gene; V was cut back by 4 bases and J by 4 bases. This CDR3 is built from 16 residues. Germline V gene data show CDR1 as MGHDK and CDR2 as SYGVNS.